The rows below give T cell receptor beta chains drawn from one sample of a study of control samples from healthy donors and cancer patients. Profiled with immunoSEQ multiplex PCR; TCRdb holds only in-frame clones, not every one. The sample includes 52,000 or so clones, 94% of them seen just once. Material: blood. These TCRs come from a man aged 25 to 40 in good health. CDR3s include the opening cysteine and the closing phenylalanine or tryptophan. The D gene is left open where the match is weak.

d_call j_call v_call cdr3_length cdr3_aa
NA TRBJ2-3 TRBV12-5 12 CASGSLTDTQYF
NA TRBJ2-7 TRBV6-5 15 CASRAERGITYEQYF
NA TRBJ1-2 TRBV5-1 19 CASTKTGSGAAITNYGYTF
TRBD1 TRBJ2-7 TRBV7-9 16 CASSSDRGQSSYEQYF
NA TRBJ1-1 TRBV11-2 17 CASSFLEQPKLNTEAFF
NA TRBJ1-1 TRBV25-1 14 CASSESHRNTEAFF
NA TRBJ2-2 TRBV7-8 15 CASSFRRGSTGELFF
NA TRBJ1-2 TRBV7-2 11 CASSSNYGYTF
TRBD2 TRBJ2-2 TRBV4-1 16 CASSQDAGGPGGELFF
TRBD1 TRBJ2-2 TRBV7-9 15 CASSLGRQGAGELFF
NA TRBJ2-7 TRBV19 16 CASSINGLEPPYEQYF
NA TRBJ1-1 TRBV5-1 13 CASSLTGRHEAFF
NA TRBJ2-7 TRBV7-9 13 CASSPPRVGEQYF
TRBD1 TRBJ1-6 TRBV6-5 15 CASSSPGQANSPLHF
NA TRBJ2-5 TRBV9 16 CASSSVEEGRPETQYF
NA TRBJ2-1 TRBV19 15 CASSIKASSYNEQFF
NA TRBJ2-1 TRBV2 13 CASSDPLGNEQFF
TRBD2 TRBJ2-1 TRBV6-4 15 CASSDLAGGINEQFF
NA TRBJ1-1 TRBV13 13 CASRQQMNTEAFF
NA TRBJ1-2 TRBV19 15 CASSIGQHANYGYTF
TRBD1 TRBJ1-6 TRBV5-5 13 CASRQGNHSPLHF
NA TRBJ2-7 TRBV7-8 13 CASSLAYGDEQYF
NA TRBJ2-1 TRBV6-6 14 CATMDGAGGNEQFF
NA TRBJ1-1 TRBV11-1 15 CASSLDSQINTEAFF
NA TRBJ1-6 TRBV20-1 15 CSAGAGPKTNSPLHF
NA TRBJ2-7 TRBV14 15 CASSQEGFGGYEQYF
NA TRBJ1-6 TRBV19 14 CASRTELYNSPLHF
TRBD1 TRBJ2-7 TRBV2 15 CASSRQTGGGYEQYF
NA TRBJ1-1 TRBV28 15 CASSLSHSLNTEAFF
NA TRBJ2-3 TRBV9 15 CASSVRPGLTDTQYF
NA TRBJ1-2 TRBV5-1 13 CASSWVSGYGYTF
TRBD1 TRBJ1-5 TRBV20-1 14 CSASGQGPNQPQHF
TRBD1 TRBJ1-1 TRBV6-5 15 CASRTGGDGNTEAFF
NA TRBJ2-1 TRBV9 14 CASSLRQNNNEQFF
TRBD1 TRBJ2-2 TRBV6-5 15 CASTIGTGYTGELFF
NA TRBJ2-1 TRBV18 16 CASSPRAGMTDNEQFF
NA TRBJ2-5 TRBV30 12 CAWNGPQETQYF
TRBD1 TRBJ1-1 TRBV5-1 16 CASSSATGALNTEAFF
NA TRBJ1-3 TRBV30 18 CAWSVRVGGGLRGNTIYF
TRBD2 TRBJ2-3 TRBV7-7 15 CASSPLAGGRDTQYF
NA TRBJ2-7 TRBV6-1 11 CASSEGREVGF
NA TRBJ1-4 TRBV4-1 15 CASSQDYMPGEKLFF